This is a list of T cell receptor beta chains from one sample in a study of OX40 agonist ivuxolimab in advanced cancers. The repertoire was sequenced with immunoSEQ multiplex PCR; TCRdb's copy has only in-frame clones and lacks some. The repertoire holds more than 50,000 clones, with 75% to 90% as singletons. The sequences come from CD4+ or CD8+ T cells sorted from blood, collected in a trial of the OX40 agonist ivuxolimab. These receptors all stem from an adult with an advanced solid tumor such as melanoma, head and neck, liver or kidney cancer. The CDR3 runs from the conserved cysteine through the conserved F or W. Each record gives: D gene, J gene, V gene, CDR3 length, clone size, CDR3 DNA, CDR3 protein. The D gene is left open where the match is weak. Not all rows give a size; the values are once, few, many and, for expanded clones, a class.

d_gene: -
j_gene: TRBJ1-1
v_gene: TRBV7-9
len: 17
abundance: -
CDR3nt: TGTGCCAGCAGCATCAATTCAGGGGCCGGAGTTAACACTGAAGCTTTCTTT
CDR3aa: CASSINSGAGVNTEAFF

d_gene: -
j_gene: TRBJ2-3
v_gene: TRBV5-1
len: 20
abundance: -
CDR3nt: TGCGCCAGCAGCTTGTTTTATCGACAGGGAGGAGTCGCTGGCACAGATACGCAGTATTTT
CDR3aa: CASSLFYRQGGVAGTDTQYF

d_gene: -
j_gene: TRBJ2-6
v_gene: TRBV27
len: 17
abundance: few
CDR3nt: TGTGCCAGCAGTTCAGTACGTGGGGTCTCTGGGGCCAACGTCCTGACTTTC
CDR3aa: CASSSVRGVSGANVLTF

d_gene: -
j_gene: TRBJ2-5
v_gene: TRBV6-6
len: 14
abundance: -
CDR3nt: TGTGCCAGCAGTTACTCGAAGCTTCAAGAGACCCAGTACTTC
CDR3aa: CASSYSKLQETQYF

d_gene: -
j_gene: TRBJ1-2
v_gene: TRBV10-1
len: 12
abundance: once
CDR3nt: TGCGCCAGCAGTATGAACAGGTTGAAGCTAACCTTC
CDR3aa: CASSMNRLKLTF

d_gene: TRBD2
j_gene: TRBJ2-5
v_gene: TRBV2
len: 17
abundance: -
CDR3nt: TGTGCCAGCGGGTTTTCCGGACTAGCGGGGATAGTAGAGACCCAGTACTTC
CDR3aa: CASGFSGLAGIVETQYF

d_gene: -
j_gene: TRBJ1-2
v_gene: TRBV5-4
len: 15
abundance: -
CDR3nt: TGTGCCAGCAGCTCGGCATTTCCCTTGGGCTATGGCTACACCTTC
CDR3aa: CASSSAFPLGYGYTF

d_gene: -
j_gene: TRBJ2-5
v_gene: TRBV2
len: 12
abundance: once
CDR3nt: TGTGCCAGCGGGGTAGAACAAGAGACCCAGTACTTC
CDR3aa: CASGVEQETQYF

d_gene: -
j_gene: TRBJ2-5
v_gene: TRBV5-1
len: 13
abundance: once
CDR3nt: TGCGCCAGCAGCTTCACAGGCGGGGAGACCCAGTACTTC
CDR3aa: CASSFTGGETQYF

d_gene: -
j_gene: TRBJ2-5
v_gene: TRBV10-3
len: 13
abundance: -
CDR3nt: TGTGCCATCAGTGAGTCGGGGGGAGAGACCCAGTACTTC
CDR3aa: CAISESGGETQYF

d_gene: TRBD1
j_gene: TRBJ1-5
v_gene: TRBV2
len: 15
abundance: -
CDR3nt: TGTGCCAGCAGTGAAGCCCGGACAGGGATTCAGCCCCAGCATTTT
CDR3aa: CASSEARTGIQPQHF

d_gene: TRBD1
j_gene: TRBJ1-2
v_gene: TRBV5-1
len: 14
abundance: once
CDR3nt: TGCGCCAGCAGAGTGGACAGGTCCAACTATGGCTACACCTTC
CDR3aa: CASRVDRSNYGYTF

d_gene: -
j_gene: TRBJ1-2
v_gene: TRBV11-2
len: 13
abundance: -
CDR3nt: TGTGCCAGCAGCCCCAGGGGATCAGGCGGCTACACCTTC
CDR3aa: CASSPRGSGGYTF

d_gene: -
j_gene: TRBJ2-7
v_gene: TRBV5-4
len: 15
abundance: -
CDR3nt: TGTGCCAGCAGCTCTCCAGACGGGGCGGTCTACGAGCAGTACTTC
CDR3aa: CASSSPDGAVYEQYF

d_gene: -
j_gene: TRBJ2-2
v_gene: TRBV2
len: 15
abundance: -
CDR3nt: TGTGCCAGCAGTGTTTTGTCCACGAACACCGGGGAGCTGTTTTTT
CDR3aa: CASSVLSTNTGELFF

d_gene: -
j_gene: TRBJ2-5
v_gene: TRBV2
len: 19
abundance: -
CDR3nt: TGTGCCAGCAGTGAAGCCGTGGTCGGGGCGCAAGGCCCGTGGGAGACCCAGTACTTC
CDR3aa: CASSEAVVGAQGPWETQYF

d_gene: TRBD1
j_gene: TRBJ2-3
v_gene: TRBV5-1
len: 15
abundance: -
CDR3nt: TGCGCCAGCAGCTTGGTGGACAGGAGCACAGATACGCAGTATTTT
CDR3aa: CASSLVDRSTDTQYF

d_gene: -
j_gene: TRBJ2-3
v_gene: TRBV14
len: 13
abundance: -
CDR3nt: TGTGCCAGCAGCCAAGTGCTAGCAGATACGCAGTATTTT
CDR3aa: CASSQVLADTQYF

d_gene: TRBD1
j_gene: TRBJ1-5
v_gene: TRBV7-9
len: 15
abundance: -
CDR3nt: TGTGCCAGCAGCTCGACAGGGGGCGGAGGTCAGCCCCAGCATTTT
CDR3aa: CASSSTGGGGQPQHF

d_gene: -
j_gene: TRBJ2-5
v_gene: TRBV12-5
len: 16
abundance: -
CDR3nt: TGTGCTAGTGGTTCCACCGTCACAGGGAAATCAGAGACCCAGTACTTC
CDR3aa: CASGSTVTGKSETQYF

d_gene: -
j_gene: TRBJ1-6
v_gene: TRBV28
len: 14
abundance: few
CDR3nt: TGTGCCAGCAGCTCCGGGTTCTATAATTCACCCCTCCACTTT
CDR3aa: CASSSGFYNSPLHF

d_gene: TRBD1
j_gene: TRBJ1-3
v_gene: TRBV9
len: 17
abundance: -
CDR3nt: TGTGCCAGCAGCGCACCACAGGGGTCATCCTCTGGAAACACCATATATTTT
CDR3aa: CASSAPQGSSSGNTIYF

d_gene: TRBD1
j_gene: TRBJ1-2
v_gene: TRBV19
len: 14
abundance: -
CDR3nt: TGTGCCAGTACCCGACAGGGGGGGATAGATGGCTACACCTTC
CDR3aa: CASTRQGGIDGYTF

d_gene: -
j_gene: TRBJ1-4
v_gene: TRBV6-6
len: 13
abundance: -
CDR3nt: TGTGCCAGCAGTTACAGGGCGGAGGAAAAACTGTTTTTT
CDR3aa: CASSYRAEEKLFF

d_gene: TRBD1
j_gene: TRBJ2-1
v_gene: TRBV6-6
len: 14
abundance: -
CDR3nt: TGTGCCAGCAGTTACGGACAGGGGGGGTATGAGCAGTTCTTC
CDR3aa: CASSYGQGGYEQFF

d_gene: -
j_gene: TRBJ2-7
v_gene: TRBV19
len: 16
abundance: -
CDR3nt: TGTGCCAGTAGTATAGTGCTTGGGCAAAGCTCCTACGAGCAGTACTTC
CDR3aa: CASSIVLGQSSYEQYF